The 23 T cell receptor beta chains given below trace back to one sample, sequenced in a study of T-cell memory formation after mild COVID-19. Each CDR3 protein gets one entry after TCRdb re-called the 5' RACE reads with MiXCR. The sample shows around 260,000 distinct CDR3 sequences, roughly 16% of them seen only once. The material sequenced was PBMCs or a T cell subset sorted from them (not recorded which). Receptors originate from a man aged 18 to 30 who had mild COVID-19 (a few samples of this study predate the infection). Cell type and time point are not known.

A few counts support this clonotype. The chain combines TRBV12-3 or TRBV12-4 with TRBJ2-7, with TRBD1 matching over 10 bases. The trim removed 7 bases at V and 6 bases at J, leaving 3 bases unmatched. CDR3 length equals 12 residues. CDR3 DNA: TGTGCCAGCAATCGGGACAGGGGCGAGCAGTACGTC. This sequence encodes CASNRDRGEQYV.

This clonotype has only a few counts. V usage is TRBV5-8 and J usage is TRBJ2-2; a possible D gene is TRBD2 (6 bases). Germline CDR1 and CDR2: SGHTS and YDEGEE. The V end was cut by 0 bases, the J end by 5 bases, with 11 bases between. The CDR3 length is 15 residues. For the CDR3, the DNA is TGTGCCAGCAGCTTGGACCTAGCGCGGACCGGGGAGCTGTTTTTT. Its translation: CASSLDLARTGELFF.

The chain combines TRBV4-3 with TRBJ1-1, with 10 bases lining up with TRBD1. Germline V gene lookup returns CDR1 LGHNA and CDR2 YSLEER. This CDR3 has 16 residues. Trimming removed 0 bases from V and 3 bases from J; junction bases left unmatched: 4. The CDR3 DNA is TGCGCCAGCAGCCAAGATTTGGGGACAGGGGACACTGAAGCTTTCTTT. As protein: CASSQDLGTGDTEAFF.

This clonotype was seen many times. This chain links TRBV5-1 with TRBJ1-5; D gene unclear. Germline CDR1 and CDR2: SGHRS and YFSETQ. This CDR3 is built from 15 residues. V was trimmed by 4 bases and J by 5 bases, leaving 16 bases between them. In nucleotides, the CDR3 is TGCGCCAGCAGCGAGAGTGACGGGAGGGATCAGCCCCAGCATTTT. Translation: CASSESDGRDQPQHF.

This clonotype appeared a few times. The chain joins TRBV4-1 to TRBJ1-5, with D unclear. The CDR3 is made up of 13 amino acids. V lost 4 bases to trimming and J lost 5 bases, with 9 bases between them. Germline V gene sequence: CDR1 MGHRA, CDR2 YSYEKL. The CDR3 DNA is TGCGCCAGCAGCCGATCCGGGGATCAGCCCCAGCATTTT. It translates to CASSRSGDQPQHF.

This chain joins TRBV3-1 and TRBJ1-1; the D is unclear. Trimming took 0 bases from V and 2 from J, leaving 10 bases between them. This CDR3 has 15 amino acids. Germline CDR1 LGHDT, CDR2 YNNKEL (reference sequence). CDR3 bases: TGTGCCAGCAGCCAAGAAGGCTACGGAAACACTGAAGCTTTCTTT. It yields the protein CASSQEGYGNTEAFF.

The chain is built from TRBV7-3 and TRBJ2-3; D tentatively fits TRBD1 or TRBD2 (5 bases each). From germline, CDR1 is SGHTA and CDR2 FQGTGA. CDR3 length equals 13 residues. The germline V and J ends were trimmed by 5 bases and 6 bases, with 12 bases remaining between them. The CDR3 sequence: CASSPGAADTQYF. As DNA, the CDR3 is TGTGCCAGCAGCCCCGGGGCGGCCGATACGCAGTATTTT. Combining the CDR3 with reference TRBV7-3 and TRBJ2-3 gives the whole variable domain GAGVSQTPSNKVTEKGKYVELRCDPISGHTALYWYRQSLGQGPEFLIYFQGTGAADDSGLPNDRFFAVRPEGSVSTLKIQRTERGDSAVYLCASSPGAADTQYFGPGTRLTVL.

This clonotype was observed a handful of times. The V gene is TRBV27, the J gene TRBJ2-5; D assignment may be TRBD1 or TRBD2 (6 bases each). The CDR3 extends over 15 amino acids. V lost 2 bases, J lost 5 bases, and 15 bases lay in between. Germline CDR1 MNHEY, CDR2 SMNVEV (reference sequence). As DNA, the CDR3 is TGTGCCAGCAGTTTACGACAGGCCGGAGGGGAGACCCAGTACTTC. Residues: CASSLRQAGGETQYF.

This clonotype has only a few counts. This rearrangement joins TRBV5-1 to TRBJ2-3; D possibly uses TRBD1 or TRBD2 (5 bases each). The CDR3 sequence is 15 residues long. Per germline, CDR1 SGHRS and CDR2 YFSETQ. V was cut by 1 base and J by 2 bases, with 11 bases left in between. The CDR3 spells CASSLPGPITDTQYF. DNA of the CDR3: TGCGCCAGCAGCTTGCCGGGACCGATCACAGATACGCAGTATTTT.

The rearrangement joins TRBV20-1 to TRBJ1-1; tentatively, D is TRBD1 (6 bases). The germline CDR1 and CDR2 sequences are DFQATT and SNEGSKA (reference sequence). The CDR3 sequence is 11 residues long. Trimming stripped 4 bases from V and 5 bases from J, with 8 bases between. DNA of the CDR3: TGCAGTGCTATAGGGGGTACTGAAGCTTTCTTT. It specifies CSAIGGTEAFF.

CDR3 sequence reads: CASSLTGIRTEAFF. CDR3 coding DNA: TGTGCCAGCAGCCTGACAGGGATCAGGACTGAAGCTTTCTTT. The chain is built from TRBV4-2 and TRBJ1-1; 7 nucleotides agree with TRBD1. CDR3 length: 14 residues. Germline V CDR1 and CDR2: LGHNA, YNFKEQ. Unmatched junction bases numbered 7, after V lost 4 bases and J lost 5 bases.

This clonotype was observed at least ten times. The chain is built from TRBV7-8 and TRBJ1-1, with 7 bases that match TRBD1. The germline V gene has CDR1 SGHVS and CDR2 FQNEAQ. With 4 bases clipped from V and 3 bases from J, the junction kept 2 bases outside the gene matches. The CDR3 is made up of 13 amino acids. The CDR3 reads CASSSDRDTEAFF. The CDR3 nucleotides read TGTGCCAGCAGCTCAGACAGGGACACTGAAGCTTTCTTT.

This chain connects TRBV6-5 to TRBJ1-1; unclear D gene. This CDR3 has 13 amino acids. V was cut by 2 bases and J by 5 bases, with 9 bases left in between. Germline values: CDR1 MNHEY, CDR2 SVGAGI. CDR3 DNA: TGTGCCAGCAGTTACACCGGAGGAACTGAAGCTTTCTTT. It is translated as CASSYTGGTEAFF.

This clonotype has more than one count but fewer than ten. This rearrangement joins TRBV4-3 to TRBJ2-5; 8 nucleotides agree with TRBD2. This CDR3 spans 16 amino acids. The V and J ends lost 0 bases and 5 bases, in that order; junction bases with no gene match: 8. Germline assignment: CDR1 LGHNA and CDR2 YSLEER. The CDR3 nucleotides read TGCGCCAGCAGCCAAGACCTCGGGGGGGCCGAGGAGACCCAGTACTTC. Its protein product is CASSQDLGGAEETQYF.

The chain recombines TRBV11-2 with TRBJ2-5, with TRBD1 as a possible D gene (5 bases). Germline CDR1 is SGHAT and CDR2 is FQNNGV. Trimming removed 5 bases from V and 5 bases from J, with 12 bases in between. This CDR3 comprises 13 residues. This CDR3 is CASSPPDIETQYF. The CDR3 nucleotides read TGTGCCAGCAGCCCCCCGGACATTGAGACCCAGTACTTC.

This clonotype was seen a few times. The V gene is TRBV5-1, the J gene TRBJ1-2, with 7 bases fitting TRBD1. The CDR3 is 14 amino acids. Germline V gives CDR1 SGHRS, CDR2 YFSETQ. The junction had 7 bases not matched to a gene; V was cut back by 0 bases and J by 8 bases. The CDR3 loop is CASSLAGQTEGYTF. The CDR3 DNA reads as TGCGCCAGCAGCTTGGCGGGACAGACCGAGGGCTACACCTTC.

CDR3 in amino acids: CASSHMDRGDQPQHF. CDR3 bases: TGCGCCAGCAGTCACATGGACAGGGGGGATCAGCCCCAGCATTTT. The rearrangement joins TRBV23-1 to TRBJ1-5; TRBD1 matches at 10 bases. TRBV23-1 is labeled an ORF, and its function is uncertain. Losses at the gene ends were 3 bases for V and 5 bases for J; bases not matched to a gene: 4. The CDR3 runs to 15 residues.

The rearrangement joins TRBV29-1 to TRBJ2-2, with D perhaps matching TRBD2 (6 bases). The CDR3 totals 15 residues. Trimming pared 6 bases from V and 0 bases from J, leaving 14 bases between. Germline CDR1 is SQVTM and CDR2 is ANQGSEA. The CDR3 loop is CSVEGSRTNTGELFF. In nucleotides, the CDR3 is TGCAGCGTGGAGGGTTCGCGGACGAACACCGGGGAGCTGTTTTTT.

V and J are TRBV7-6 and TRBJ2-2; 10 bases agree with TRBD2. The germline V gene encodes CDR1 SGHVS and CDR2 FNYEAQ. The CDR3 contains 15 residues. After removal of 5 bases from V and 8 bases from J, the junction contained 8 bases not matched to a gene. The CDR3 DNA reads TGTGCCAGCAGCCCGGCAGCGGGGGGGCCGGGGGAGCTGTTTTTT. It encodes CASSPAAGGPGELFF. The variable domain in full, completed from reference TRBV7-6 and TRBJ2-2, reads GAGVSQSPRYKVTKRGQDVALRCDPISGHVSLYWYRQALGQGPEFLTYFNYEAQQDKSGLPNDRFSAERPEGSISTLTIQRTEQRDSAMYRCASSPAAGGPGELFFGEGSRLTVL.

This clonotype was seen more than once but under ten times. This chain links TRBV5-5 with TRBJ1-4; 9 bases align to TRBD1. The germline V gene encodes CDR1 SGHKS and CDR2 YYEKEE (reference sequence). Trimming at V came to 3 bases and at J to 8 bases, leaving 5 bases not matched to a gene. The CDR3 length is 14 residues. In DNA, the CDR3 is TGTGCCAGCAGCTACGAAGGGACAGGGGAAAAACTGTTTTTT. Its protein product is CASSYEGTGEKLFF. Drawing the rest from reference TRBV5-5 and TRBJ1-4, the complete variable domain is DAGVTQSPTHLIKTRGQQVTLRCSPISGHKSVSWYQQVLGQGPQFIFQYYEKEERGRGNFPDRFSARQFPNYSSELNVNALLLGDSALYLCASSYEGTGEKLFFGSGTQLSVL.

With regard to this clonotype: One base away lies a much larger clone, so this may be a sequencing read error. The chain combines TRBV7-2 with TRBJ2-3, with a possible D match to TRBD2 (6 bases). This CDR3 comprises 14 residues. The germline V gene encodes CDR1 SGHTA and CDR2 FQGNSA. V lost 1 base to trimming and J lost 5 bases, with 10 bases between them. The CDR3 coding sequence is TGTGCCAGCAGCTTAGAGCGAGCGGGAGATACGCAGTATTTT. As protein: CASSLERAGDTQYF. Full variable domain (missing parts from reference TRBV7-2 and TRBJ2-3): GAGVSQSPSNKVTEKGKDVELRCDPISGHTALYWYRQSLGQGLEFLIYFQGNSAPDKSGLPSDRFSAERTGGSVSTLTIQRTQQEDSAVYLCASSLERAGDTQYFGPGTRLTVL.

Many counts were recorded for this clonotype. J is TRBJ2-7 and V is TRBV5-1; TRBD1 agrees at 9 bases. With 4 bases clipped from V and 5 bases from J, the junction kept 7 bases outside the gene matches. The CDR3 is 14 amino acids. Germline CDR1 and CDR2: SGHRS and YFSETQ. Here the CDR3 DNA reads TGCGCCAGCAGCCCCGGGACAGGGTATGACGAGCAGTACTTC. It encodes CASSPGTGYDEQYF.

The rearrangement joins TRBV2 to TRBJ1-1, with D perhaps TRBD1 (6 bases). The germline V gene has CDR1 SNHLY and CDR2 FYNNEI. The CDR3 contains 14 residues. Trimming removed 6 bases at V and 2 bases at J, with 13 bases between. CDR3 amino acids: CASRPLDRNTEAFF. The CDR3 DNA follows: TGTGCCAGCAGACCTTTGGACAGAAACACTGAAGCTTTCTTT.